The clone carrying this TCR beta chain was detected only a few times. What it binds is unknown. At one of its ends the junction is not consistent with the germline gene, which may arise from a read error. The source of the sample is a study of beta chain features in type 1 diabetes. Germline V gene data show CDR1 as LGHNA and CDR2 as YSLEER. This CDR3 has 14 amino acids. There was one heparinised blood draw per donor, averaging approximately 120 mL. As every portion of the isolated RNA was reverse transcribed, the sequencing read expressed TCRB transcripts. Profiling relied on immunoSEQ multiplex PCR, and the TCRdb table lists in-frame clones only, not all of them. The table shows about 330,000 clones, with roughly 9.6% occurring only once. General study findings and limits: In every one of the four CD4+ subsets, TCRB CDR3s were moderately but significantly shorter in Type 1 diabetes patients.

The source material was naive CD4+ T cells from blood. The rearrangement joins TRBV4-3 to TRBJ2-1, with D perhaps TRBD2 (5 bases). This TCR came from a woman in her 30s in good health. CDR3 region: CGSSRLAPSNEQFF. The CDR3 coding sequence is TGCGGCAGCAGCCGGCTAGCCCCCTCCAATGAGCAGTTCTTC.